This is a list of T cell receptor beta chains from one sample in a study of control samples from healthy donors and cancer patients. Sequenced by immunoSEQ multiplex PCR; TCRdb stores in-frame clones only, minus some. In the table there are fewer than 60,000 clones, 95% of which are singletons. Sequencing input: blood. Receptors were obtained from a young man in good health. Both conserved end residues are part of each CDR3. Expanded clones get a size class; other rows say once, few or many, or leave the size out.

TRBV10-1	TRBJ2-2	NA	CASANAGTTGELFF
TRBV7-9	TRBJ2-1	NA	CASSPRQREGQNEQFF
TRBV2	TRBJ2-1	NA	CAILWGGETYNEQFF
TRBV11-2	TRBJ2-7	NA	CASGRIARPYEQYF
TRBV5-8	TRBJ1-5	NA	CASRFISGSNQPQHF
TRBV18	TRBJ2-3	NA	CASSRGGSDTQYF
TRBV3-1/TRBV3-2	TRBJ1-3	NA	CASSQVRFHSGNTIYF
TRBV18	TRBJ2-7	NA	CASSQTSDSEQYF
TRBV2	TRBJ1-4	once	CASSVARTGGFTNEKLFF
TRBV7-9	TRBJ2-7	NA	CASRTLTGYEQYF
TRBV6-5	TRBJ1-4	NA	CASSRSRSEKLFF
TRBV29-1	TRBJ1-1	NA	CSVALGGGNTEAFF
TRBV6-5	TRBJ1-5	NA	CASSYTQGGNQPQHF
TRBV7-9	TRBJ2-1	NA	CASSFPRGGPSDEQFF
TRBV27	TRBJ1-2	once	CASSSLIVHGQGGYGYTF
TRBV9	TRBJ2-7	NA	CASSRGLAGYEQYF
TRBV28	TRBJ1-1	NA	CASSPPGYGHMNTEAFF
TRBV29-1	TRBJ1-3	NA	CSVESDTIYF
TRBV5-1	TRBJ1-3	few	CASSLAAGSSGNTIYF
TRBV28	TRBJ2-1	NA	CASRTRTSGRVNEQFF
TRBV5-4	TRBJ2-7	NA	CASSLRRGVEQYF
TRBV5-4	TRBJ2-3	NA	CASNLGAGSTDTQYF
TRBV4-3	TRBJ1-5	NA	CASSQDRTGGNQPQHF
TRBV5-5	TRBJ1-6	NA	CAPKPPDRGNSPLHF
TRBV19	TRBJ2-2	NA	CASSPRGANTGELFF
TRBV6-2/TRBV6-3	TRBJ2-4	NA	CASSRSGLGGNIQYF